This record concerns one TCR beta chain sequence. Its antigen is still unknown. Base-call qualities are not available, and no considerably larger clone is one nucleotide away. V is cut by 0 bases and J by 3 bases, and the space between the germline ends is 8 bases. The CDR3 runs 14 amino acids, cysteine and phenylalanine included. Of the read, only the CDR3 DNA is kept; its 42 bases are in frame from base 1. As encoded in the germline V gene (reference sequence), CDR1 is LNHNV while CDR2 is YYDKDF. The library was built by means of RT-PCR. TCRdb shows the sequencer as Illumina MiSeq. TCRdb cleaned the public reads at Q25 with fastp, built clones with MiXCR and kept in-frame beta chains. Duplicate CDR3 protein sequences are folded into a single record with the most common DNA and genes. The sample profile shows approximately 720,000 distinct CDR3 sequences; 14% of them were found once. Clones ranked in the top ten supply about 3.9% of the sample.

The data originate from a study listed by TCRdb under 2016. The chain couples TRBV15 to TRBJ2-5, with no confidently assigned D gene. The sequencing input was memory CD4+ T cells from blood. This sequence originates from a female donor in good health, serving as a healthy control. The CDR3 amino acid sequence is: CATSRDTREETQYF. The nucleotide sequence reads as follows: TGTGCCACCAGCAGAGACACCAGAGAAGAGACCCAGTACTTC.